Presented here are 17 T cell receptor beta chains from one specimen sequenced in a study of T-cell reconstitution after alpha-beta-depleted transplantation in children. Molecular barcoding with unique molecular identifiers was used for the TCRbeta library. TCRdb used MiXCR to reprocess the PCR reads, holding one entry per CDR3 protein. In the table there are over 400,000 distinct CDR3 sequences, over 40% of which are singletons. Sequenced here: PBMCs, sampled before TCRalphabeta/CD19-depleted stem cell transplant. These receptors came from a girl aged 2 to 10 with aplastic anemia, due to receive a stem cell transplant.

This clonotype turned up a few times. The chain has TRBV20-1 and TRBJ2-2; 7 bases map to TRBD1. Trimming removed 0 bases from V and 0 bases from J; junction bases left unmatched: 1. The CDR3 consists of 15 residues. CDR1 and CDR2 from the germline V gene are DFQATT and SNEGSKA (reference sequence). The CDR3 sequence is CSARDGTANTGELFF. CDR3 bases: TGCAGTGCTAGAGATGGGACAGCGAACACCGGGGAGCTGTTTTTT.

This clonotype was seen many times. The chain combines TRBV7-9 with TRBJ1-6, with D possibly TRBD1 on 5 matching bases. The germline V gene encodes CDR1 SEHNR and CDR2 FQNEAQ (reference sequence). The CDR3 length is 15 residues. Trimming pared 2 bases from V and 7 bases from J, leaving 12 bases between. CDR3 DNA sequence: TGTGCCAGCAGCTTAAGGGACGGAAAGAATTCACCCCTCCACTTT. Translating gives CASSLRDGKNSPLHF.

The table lists this clonotype with a few counts. The chain carries TRBV3-1 and TRBJ2-1, with no clear D. CDR1 is LGHDT, CDR2 YNNKEL, per germline (reference sequence). The CDR3 loop spans 12 amino acids. Trimming removed 4 bases at V and 8 bases at J, with 9 bases between. CDR3 coding DNA: TGTGCCAGCAGCCGGAGTAGGGATGAGCAGTTCTTC. Amino acids: CASSRSRDEQFF.

The rearrangement links TRBV30 to TRBJ2-7; 9 bases map to TRBD1. Unmatched junction bases numbered 7, after V lost 2 bases and J lost 5 bases. CDR3 length: 14 amino acids. CDR1 and CDR2 (germline): GTSNPN, SVGIG (reference sequence). The CDR3 region is CAWSSGTGTHEQYF. The CDR3 region has the DNA TGTGCCTGGAGTTCCGGGACAGGGACCCACGAGCAGTACTTC.

There are many counts of this clonotype. The CDR3 protein is CAISESASGSRPLYTDTQYF. Written as DNA, the CDR3 is TGTGCCATCAGTGAGTCGGCTAGCGGGAGTAGGCCTCTATACACAGATACGCAGTATTTT. The J gene is TRBJ2-3, the V gene TRBV10-3; the match to TRBD2 covers 10 bases. The CDR3 has 20 residues. The V gene's germline CDR1 is ENHRY and CDR2 SYGVKD. Germline trimming cut 0 bases from V and 2 bases from J; bases unmatched to any gene: 14.

CDR3 in DNA: TGTGCCAGCAGTTCAAGACAGGGCAGCACCGGGGAGCTGTTTTTT. This translates into CASSSRQGSTGELFF. This rearrangement joins TRBV12-3 or TRBV12-4 to TRBJ2-2; 7 positions agree with TRBD1. CDR3 length: 15 residues. J was trimmed by 4 bases and V by 4 bases; bases with no gene match: 6.

CDR3 loop: CASSPNVASGTDTQYF. The CDR3 nucleotides read TGTGCCAGCAGTCCCAATGTCGCTAGCGGAACAGATACGCAGTATTTT. This chain connects TRBV6-1 to TRBJ2-3, with TRBD2 identical over 7 bases. This CDR3 has 16 amino acids. Germline values: CDR1 MNHNS, CDR2 SASEGT. V was pared by 5 bases and J by 3 bases, with 11 bases of the junction left unmatched.

This clonotype was seen a single time. The V call is TRBV5-1, the J call TRBJ1-1; D remains ambiguous. The V gene lost 4 bases and the J gene lost 0 bases, with 10 bases spanning the gap. In germline, CDR1 is SGHRS, CDR2 YFSETQ. The CDR3 runs to 14 residues. The CDR3 reads CASSELRVNTEAFF. In DNA form, the CDR3 reads TGCGCCAGCAGCGAGCTGCGGGTGAACACTGAAGCTTTCTTT.

At least ten counts were recorded for this clonotype. V and J are TRBV7-6 and TRBJ2-5; D could derive from TRBD1 or TRBD2 (5 bases each). Trimming cost V 5 bases and J 4 bases, with 23 bases left between them. The CDR3 totals 17 residues. The germline V gene has CDR1 SGHVS and CDR2 FNYEAQ. In DNA, the CDR3 is TGTGCCAGCAGCCTCGAGCGTCGGGGCGCAATAAGAGAGACCCAGTACTTC. Protein: CASSLERRGAIRETQYF.

This clonotype was recorded a few times. This rearrangement joins TRBV20-1 to TRBJ2-3; D gene uncertain. Trimming stripped 5 bases from V and 4 bases from J, with 10 bases between. The length of the CDR3 is 12 residues. Germline lookup yields CDR1 DFQATT and CDR2 SNEGSKA (reference sequence). CDR3 nucleotides: TGCAGTGCTGCTACCAACGCAGATACGCAGTATTTT. Protein product: CSAATNADTQYF.

This clonotype was detected many times. The CDR3 is CSASGRASSYNEQFF. The CDR3 DNA follows: TGCAGTGCTTCTGGGAGGGCCAGCTCCTACAATGAGCAGTTCTTC. The chain combines TRBV20-1 with TRBJ2-1; 7 nucleotides agree with TRBD2. The germline V gene has CDR1 DFQATT and CDR2 SNEGSKA (reference sequence). J gave up 0 bases and V 5 bases, and 7 bases lay outside the gene matches. There are 15 residues in the CDR3.

The J gene is TRBJ1-1, the V gene TRBV5-1, with TRBD1 matching 10 bases. CDR3 length: 15 residues. Germline loops: CDR1 SGHRS, CDR2 YFSETQ. The V gene end was trimmed by 0 bases and the J gene end by 7 bases; junction bases not matched to a gene: 6. CDR3 residues: CASSLGRTGGVEAFF. The DNA of the CDR3 is TGCGCCAGCAGCTTGGGAAGGACAGGGGGAGTTGAAGCTTTCTTT.

In this sample, this clonotype turned up a few times. The chain has TRBV28 and TRBJ2-3, with TRBD2 matching 16 bases. Germline V gene data show CDR1 as MDHEN and CDR2 as SYDVKM. The CDR3 totals 20 residues. V shed 6 bases, J shed 4 bases, and the junction held 16 bases outside the gene matches. The chain's CDR3 is CASRNTRGTSGRALPDTQYF. The CDR3 region has the DNA TGTGCCAGCAGAAATACCCGGGGGACTAGCGGGAGGGCCCTCCCAGATACGCAGTATTTT.

The chain is built from TRBV4-1 and TRBJ1-2; weak D call: TRBD1 (5 bases). The V end was cut by 4 bases, the J end by 8 bases, with 20 bases between. Germline V gives CDR1 MGHRA, CDR2 YSYEKL. The CDR3 consists of 15 residues. CDR3 residues: CASSRGDGQTQGYTF. Written as DNA, the CDR3 is TGCGCCAGCAGCCGTGGGGACGGCCAGACGCAGGGCTACACCTTC.

The sample holds many counts of this clonotype. V and J are TRBV7-9 and TRBJ1-2; D is ambiguous. This CDR3 is built from 14 residues. The germline V gene encodes CDR1 SEHNR and CDR2 FQNEAQ (reference sequence). Trimming took off 5 bases at V and 4 bases at J, with 14 bases between the two ends. The CDR3 protein is CASSPQAKLYGYTF. CDR3 DNA sequence: TGTGCCAGCAGCCCCCAGGCGAAGCTCTATGGCTACACCTTC.

This clonotype was counted ten times or more. The gene calls are TRBV7-9 and TRBJ2-7; TRBD1 agrees at 10 bases. J was trimmed by 7 bases and V by 4 bases; bases with no gene match: 10. The CDR3 consists of 15 residues. Looked up from germline, CDR1 is SEHNR and CDR2 is FQNEAQ (reference sequence). The CDR3, as DNA: TGTGCCAGCAGCTCCTGGGGACAGGGGAAGGAAGAGCAGTACTTC. Translating gives CASSSWGQGKEEQYF.

This clonotype was seen more than once but under ten times. V and J are TRBV6-2 or TRBV6-3 and TRBJ1-1; D gene uncertain. V was trimmed by 8 bases and J by 9 bases, leaving 16 bases between them. This CDR3 comprises 12 residues. The germline V gene encodes CDR1 MNHEY and CDR2 SVGEGT. The CDR3 here is CASGPGRWQAFF. For the CDR3, the DNA is TGTGCCAGCGGCCCGGGGAGGTGGCAAGCTTTCTTT.